This T cell receptor beta chain was captured in a study of control samples from healthy donors and cancer patients. CDR3 length: 16 residues. Germline CDR1 is MNHEY and CDR2 is SMNVEV (reference sequence). Losses at the gene ends were 5 bases for V and 8 bases for J; bases not matched to a gene: 12. Only in-frame clones appear in the TCRdb table, and some are missing; sequencing was by immunoSEQ multiplex PCR. Here the sample spans 25,000 to 30,000 clones, around 85% being singletons. The sequencing sample was made of PBMCs. This TCR came from a woman aged 55-75 years with head and neck cancer. The chain recombines TRBV27 with TRBJ1-4; 9 bases line up with TRBD1. The CDR3 spells CASSDTGGAGHEKLFF. For the CDR3, the DNA is TGTGCCAGCAGTGATACAGGGGGCGCAGGGCACGAAAAACTGTTTTTT.